This is a list of T cell receptor beta chains from one sample in a study of blood T cell repertoires in COVID-19. Using immunoSEQ multiplex PCR, the repertoire was profiled, and TCRdb retains in-frame clones only, with some absent. This sample has around 250,000 clones, with more than 85% found just once. What was sequenced was PBMCs or T cells enriched from blood (not recorded which). The receptor source for this set is a middle-aged man who had been exposed to COVID-19. Each CDR3 is given with its conserved first and last residue. Each record gives: D gene, clone size, V gene, J gene, CDR3 protein, CDR3 DNA. D genes are given only for firm matches. The listing skips clone size in some rows; elsewhere it reads once, few, many or a size class.

D gene: NA; clone size: NA; V gene: TRBV28; J gene: TRBJ1-2; CDR3 protein: CASSFVQAAYGYTF; CDR3 DNA: TGTGCCAGCAGTTTTGTACAGGCCGCTTATGGCTACACCTTC
D gene: NA; clone size: NA; V gene: TRBV13; J gene: TRBJ2-7; CDR3 protein: CASSLRQGSYEQYF; CDR3 DNA: TGTGCCAGCAGCTTACGCCAGGGTTCCTACGAGCAGTACTTC
D gene: TRBD1; clone size: NA; V gene: TRBV25-1; J gene: TRBJ1-5; CDR3 protein: CASSGTGVRQPQHF; CDR3 DNA: TGTGCCAGCAGTGGGACAGGGGTTCGTCAGCCCCAGCATTTT
D gene: NA; clone size: NA; V gene: TRBV7-2; J gene: TRBJ2-7; CDR3 protein: CASSSISRRRIYEQYF; CDR3 DNA: TGTGCCAGCAGCTCGATATCCCGTCGCAGGATCTACGAGCAGTACTTC
D gene: TRBD1; clone size: NA; V gene: TRBV28; J gene: TRBJ2-1; CDR3 protein: CASSPGQGFFEQFF; CDR3 DNA: TGTGCCAGCAGTCCGGGACAGGGTTTTTTTGAGCAGTTCTTC
D gene: TRBD2; clone size: once; V gene: TRBV5-1; J gene: TRBJ2-7; CDR3 protein: CASSFQRAWTSGFSYEQYF; CDR3 DNA: TGCGCCAGCAGTTTTCAACGCGCCTGGACTAGCGGATTCTCCTACGAGCAGTACTTC
D gene: TRBD2; clone size: NA; V gene: TRBV24-1; J gene: TRBJ2-1; CDR3 protein: CATSDSTTSGRRSYNEQFF; CDR3 DNA: TGTGCCACCAGTGATTCGACGACTAGCGGGAGACGCTCCTACAATGAGCAGTTCTTC
D gene: NA; clone size: NA; V gene: TRBV27; J gene: TRBJ1-1; CDR3 protein: CASSFRTAGEAFF; CDR3 DNA: TGTGCCAGCAGTTTCAGGACAGCTGGTGAAGCTTTCTTT
D gene: TRBD1; clone size: NA; V gene: TRBV10-1; J gene: TRBJ2-7; CDR3 protein: CASSDPGQEYVQYF; CDR3 DNA: TGCGCCAGCAGTGACCCGGGACAGGAGTATGTGCAGTACTTC
D gene: TRBD1; clone size: NA; V gene: TRBV3-1/TRBV3-2; J gene: TRBJ1-4; CDR3 protein: CASSPGQGRANEKLFF; CDR3 DNA: TGTGCCAGCAGCCCCGGACAGGGACGGGCTAATGAAAAACTGTTTTTT
D gene: NA; clone size: once; V gene: TRBV5-6; J gene: TRBJ2-3; CDR3 protein: CASSFSPDTQYF; CDR3 DNA: TGTGCCAGCAGCTTCTCCCCAGATACGCAGTATTTT
D gene: TRBD2; clone size: once; V gene: TRBV5-1; J gene: TRBJ2-2; CDR3 protein: CASSLVRLAGARDTGELFF; CDR3 DNA: TGCGCCAGCAGCTTGGTGCGGCTAGCGGGAGCCAGAGATACCGGGGAGCTGTTTTTT
D gene: NA; clone size: NA; V gene: TRBV18; J gene: TRBJ2-5; CDR3 protein: CASSPGAQETQYF; CDR3 DNA: TGTGCCAGCTCACCAGGGGCCCAAGAGACCCAGTACTTC
D gene: TRBD2; clone size: NA; V gene: TRBV4-1; J gene: TRBJ2-1; CDR3 protein: CASSQKGLAGPSDEQFF; CDR3 DNA: TGCGCCAGCAGCCAAAAGGGATTAGCGGGACCCAGCGATGAGCAGTTCTTC
D gene: NA; clone size: NA; V gene: TRBV9; J gene: TRBJ1-3; CDR3 protein: CASSAGFSNTIYF; CDR3 DNA: TGTGCCAGCAGCGCTGGCTTTTCGAACACCATATATTTT
D gene: NA; clone size: NA; V gene: TRBV15; J gene: TRBJ1-2; CDR3 protein: CATSSGKGYGYTF; CDR3 DNA: TGTGCCACCAGCTCGGGGAAAGGGTATGGCTACACCTTC
D gene: NA; clone size: NA; V gene: TRBV6-2/TRBV6-3; J gene: TRBJ1-1; CDR3 protein: CASSTGNTEAFF; CDR3 DNA: TGTGCCAGCAGTACAGGGAACACTGAAGCTTTCTTT
D gene: TRBD1; clone size: NA; V gene: TRBV6-5; J gene: TRBJ1-2; CDR3 protein: CASRGQNYGYTF; CDR3 DNA: TGTGCCAGCAGGGGACAGAACTATGGCTACACCTTC
D gene: TRBD2; clone size: NA; V gene: TRBV28; J gene: TRBJ2-1; CDR3 protein: CASSSTTPPKLAHPYNEQFF; CDR3 DNA: TGTGCCAGCAGTTCGACGACCCCTCCTAAACTAGCGCATCCCTACAATGAGCAGTTCTTC
D gene: NA; clone size: NA; V gene: TRBV6-5; J gene: TRBJ2-1; CDR3 protein: CASKKDRYNEQFF; CDR3 DNA: TGTGCCAGCAAAAAAGACAGGTACAATGAGCAGTTCTTC
D gene: NA; clone size: NA; V gene: TRBV30; J gene: TRBJ2-2; CDR3 protein: CAWTSQAGELFF; CDR3 DNA: TGTGCCTGGACTAGCCAGGCCGGGGAGCTGTTTTTT
D gene: TRBD1; clone size: NA; V gene: TRBV19; J gene: TRBJ1-1; CDR3 protein: CASSSATGGEAEAFF; CDR3 DNA: TGTGCCAGTAGTTCCGCGACAGGGGGGGAGGCTGAAGCTTTCTTT
D gene: NA; clone size: once; V gene: TRBV11-3; J gene: TRBJ2-2; CDR3 protein: CASSSYTNTGELFF; CDR3 DNA: TGTGCCAGCAGCTCTTACACGAACACCGGGGAGCTGTTTTTT
D gene: TRBD1; clone size: NA; V gene: TRBV30; J gene: TRBJ1-5; CDR3 protein: CAWRDRGSLAAQHF; CDR3 DNA: TGTGCCTGGAGGGACAGGGGAAGCCTGGCGGCCCAGCATTTT
D gene: TRBD2; clone size: NA; V gene: TRBV4-1; J gene: TRBJ2-7; CDR3 protein: CASSHGLAYEQYF; CDR3 DNA: TGCGCCAGCAGCCACGGACTAGCCTACGAGCAGTACTTC
D gene: NA; clone size: NA; V gene: TRBV19; J gene: TRBJ1-2; CDR3 protein: CATNEQGLGHRYGYTF; CDR3 DNA: TGTGCTACTAACGAGCAAGGTCTGGGACACCGCTATGGCTACACCTTC
D gene: TRBD1; clone size: NA; V gene: TRBV28; J gene: TRBJ1-5; CDR3 protein: CATWPTSMDRVNQPQHF; CDR3 DNA: TGTGCCACCTGGCCCACCAGCATGGACAGGGTCAATCAGCCCCAGCATTTT
D gene: NA; clone size: NA; V gene: TRBV6-5; J gene: TRBJ2-1; CDR3 protein: CASGSGPNNEQFF; CDR3 DNA: TGTGCCAGCGGCAGCGGGCCTAACAATGAGCAGTTCTTC
D gene: NA; clone size: once; V gene: TRBV4-2; J gene: TRBJ1-4; CDR3 protein: CASSQEVQQGNEKLFF; CDR3 DNA: TGTGCCAGCAGCCAAGAAGTCCAACAGGGTAATGAAAAACTGTTTTTT
D gene: NA; clone size: NA; V gene: TRBV4-3; J gene: TRBJ2-7; CDR3 protein: CASSLNGAPSEQYF; CDR3 DNA: TGCGCCAGCAGCCTCAACGGTGCCCCGTCCGAGCAGTACTTC
D gene: NA; clone size: NA; V gene: TRBV28; J gene: TRBJ2-7; CDR3 protein: CASRRERWYEQYF; CDR3 DNA: TGTGCCAGCCGACGGGAGCGGTGGTACGAGCAGTACTTC
D gene: NA; clone size: NA; V gene: TRBV7-9; J gene: TRBJ1-5; CDR3 protein: CASSLALNQPQHF; CDR3 DNA: TGTGCCAGCAGCTTAGCTTTAAATCAGCCCCAGCATTTT
D gene: NA; clone size: NA; V gene: TRBV29-1; J gene: TRBJ1-1; CDR3 protein: CSVAEGMNTEAFF; CDR3 DNA: TGCAGCGTTGCAGAGGGCATGAACACTGAAGCTTTCTTT
D gene: TRBD1; clone size: NA; V gene: TRBV24-1; J gene: TRBJ2-5; CDR3 protein: CATSDSGDRAQETQYF; CDR3 DNA: TGTGCCACCAGTGATTCTGGTGACAGGGCCCAAGAGACCCAGTACTTC
D gene: NA; clone size: NA; V gene: TRBV11-2; J gene: TRBJ2-7; CDR3 protein: CASSLGGPTPGQYF; CDR3 DNA: TGTGCCAGCAGCTTAGGTGGTCCTACGCCGGGGCAGTACTTC
D gene: TRBD1; clone size: many; V gene: TRBV2; J gene: TRBJ2-2; CDR3 protein: CASSKGQGGRSGELFF; CDR3 DNA: TGTGCCAGCAGTAAAGGACAGGGAGGAAGGAGTGGGGAGCTGTTTTTT
D gene: TRBD1; clone size: NA; V gene: TRBV6-5; J gene: TRBJ1-1; CDR3 protein: CASSYLRTGLNTEAFF; CDR3 DNA: TGTGCCAGCAGTTACTTGAGGACAGGCCTGAACACTGAAGCTTTCTTT
D gene: NA; clone size: NA; V gene: TRBV27; J gene: TRBJ2-7; CDR3 protein: CASRGPYEQYF; CDR3 DNA: TGTGCCAGCCGGGGTCCCTACGAGCAGTACTTC
D gene: NA; clone size: NA; V gene: TRBV7-3; J gene: TRBJ1-1; CDR3 protein: CASSNQVNTEAFF; CDR3 DNA: TGTGCCAGCAGCAACCAGGTGAACACTGAAGCTTTCTTT
D gene: TRBD1; clone size: NA; V gene: TRBV30; J gene: TRBJ1-1; CDR3 protein: CAWSDRDRGLDTEAFF; CDR3 DNA: TGTGCCTGGAGTGACCGGGACAGGGGGCTAGACACTGAAGCTTTCTTT
D gene: NA; clone size: NA; V gene: TRBV30; J gene: TRBJ2-6; CDR3 protein: CAWTSGANVLTF; CDR3 DNA: TGTGCCTGGACTTCTGGGGCCAACGTCCTGACTTTC
D gene: NA; clone size: NA; V gene: TRBV19; J gene: TRBJ1-5; CDR3 protein: CASSSGADKSWTQHF; CDR3 DNA: TGTGCCAGTAGTTCAGGGGCGGATAAATCTTGGACCCAGCATTTT
D gene: TRBD2; clone size: NA; V gene: TRBV5-1; J gene: TRBJ2-1; CDR3 protein: CASSLDGTSGRARFF; CDR3 DNA: TGCGCCAGCAGCTTGGATGGGACTAGCGGGAGGGCTCGGTTCTTC
D gene: NA; clone size: NA; V gene: TRBV25-1; J gene: TRBJ1-1; CDR3 protein: CASSEWMRPEAFF; CDR3 DNA: TGTGCCAGCAGTGAATGGATGAGGCCTGAAGCTTTCTTT
D gene: TRBD1; clone size: NA; V gene: TRBV30; J gene: TRBJ1-4; CDR3 protein: CAWTGGLTNEKLFF; CDR3 DNA: TGTGCCTGGACAGGGGGCTTGACTAATGAAAAACTGTTTTTT
D gene: NA; clone size: NA; V gene: TRBV28; J gene: TRBJ2-1; CDR3 protein: CASSTVAGTYNEQFF; CDR3 DNA: TGTGCCAGCAGTACCGTAGCCGGGACTTACAATGAGCAGTTCTTC
D gene: TRBD1; clone size: NA; V gene: TRBV18; J gene: TRBJ1-6; CDR3 protein: CASSTSGTGSNSPLHF; CDR3 DNA: TGTGCCAGCTCAACTTCCGGGACAGGGTCCAATTCACCCCTCCACTTT
D gene: NA; clone size: NA; V gene: TRBV7-2; J gene: TRBJ2-2; CDR3 protein: CASSLFKTGELFF; CDR3 DNA: TGTGCCAGCAGCTTATTCAAAACCGGGGAGCTGTTTTTT
D gene: NA; clone size: NA; V gene: TRBV28; J gene: TRBJ2-1; CDR3 protein: CASSPALASNEQFF; CDR3 DNA: TGTGCCAGCAGTCCGGCACTAGCTAGCAATGAGCAGTTCTTC
D gene: NA; clone size: NA; V gene: TRBV19; J gene: TRBJ2-7; CDR3 protein: CASQAVIPYGEQYF; CDR3 DNA: TGTGCCAGTCAAGCTGTAATCCCTTACGGTGAGCAGTACTTC